These 7 T cell receptor beta chains came from one sample sequenced in a study of identical twins. MiXCR, applied by TCRdb to the 5' RACE reads, yields one record per CDR3 protein. The sample contains approximately 620,000 distinct CDR3 sequences, 8.5% to 9% of which appear only once. This same sample was also taken into another study, of yellow fever vaccine responses in identical twins.

Sequencing was performed on PBMCs. These receptors originate from a woman in her late teens or twenties in good health.

This clonotype was seen only a few times. The gene calls are TRBV5-6 and TRBJ2-5; 12 bases agree with TRBD2. Germline V gene data show CDR1 as SGHDT and CDR2 as YYEEEE. The ends lost 0 bases at V and 5 bases at J; junction bases unmatched: 5. This CDR3 contains 16 residues. DNA of the CDR3: TGTGCCAGCAGCTTGGGGATCGGGACTAGCGGGGAGACCCAGTACTTC. It encodes CASSLGIGTSGETQYF.

This chain's CDR3 is CASSQRAGTSVKGEQFF. The CDR3, as DNA: TGTGCCAGCAGCCAGAGGGCCGGGACTAGCGTTAAGGGAGAGCAGTTCTTC. The chain recombines TRBV4-2 with TRBJ2-1, with 10 bases fitting TRBD2. The CDR3 runs 17 residues. V trimming: 3 bases; J trimming: 10 bases; junction bases outside the gene matches: 15. Per the germline V gene, CDR1 is LGHNA and CDR2 is YNFKEQ.

The table lists this clonotype with a few counts. The gene calls are TRBV9 and TRBJ2-1; 7 nucleotides match TRBD1. The germline CDR1 and CDR2 sequences are SGDLS and YYNGEE. This CDR3 has 14 amino acids. V trimming: 2 bases; J trimming: 6 bases; junction bases outside the gene matches: 5. CDR3 loop: CASSVGTETNEQFF. The CDR3, as DNA: TGTGCCAGCAGCGTCGGGACAGAGACCAATGAGCAGTTCTTC.

The chain has TRBV29-1 and TRBJ2-7; D gene unclear. The CDR3 runs 15 residues. V was shortened by 0 bases and J by 6 bases, with 18 bases between the two germline ends. From germline, CDR1 is SQVTM and CDR2 ANQGSEA. CDR3 protein: CSVEEAGRPSGEQYF. The CDR3 coding sequence is TGCAGCGTTGAAGAAGCTGGTAGGCCGTCGGGCGAGCAGTACTTC.

The genes are TRBV27 and TRBJ2-7, with TRBD1 matching 8 bases. The trim removed 5 bases at V and 1 base at J, leaving 7 bases unmatched. CDR1 is MNHEY, CDR2 SMNVEV, per germline (reference sequence). This CDR3 contains 15 residues. This CDR3 is CASSDRGQASYEQYF. DNA of the CDR3: TGTGCCAGCAGTGACCGGGGACAGGCTTCCTACGAGCAGTACTTC.

The table lists this clonotype with many counts. The J gene is TRBJ2-1, the V gene TRBV5-1; 10 positions match TRBD2. V lost 0 bases, J lost 7 bases, and 10 bases stayed unmatched. The germline gives CDR1 SGHRS, CDR2 YFSETQ. The CDR3 is made up of 17 amino acids. CDR3 sequence: CASSLELFLAGANEQFF. The DNA for the CDR3 is TGCGCCAGCAGCTTGGAGCTCTTTCTAGCGGGAGCTAATGAGCAGTTCTTC.

This clonotype was seen many times. The chain combines TRBV12-3 or TRBV12-4 with TRBJ2-5; D perhaps matches TRBD1 (6 bases). V lost 7 bases and J lost 0, with 18 bases in between. This CDR3 has 16 residues. CDR3 sequence reads: CASTQTGELYQETQYF. CDR3 nucleotide sequence: TGTGCCAGCACCCAGACAGGAGAATTGTACCAAGAGACCCAGTACTTC.